The 13 T cell receptor beta chains below all came from one sample that was sequenced in a study of Graves' ophthalmopathy and Graves' hyperthyroidism. RNA served as the template for amplifying TCR beta CDR3 regions. Investigators did first-round RT-PCR with HTBI primers, then second-round multiplex PCR. TCRdb passed the multiplex PCR reads through MiXCR, listing each CDR3 protein once. The table lists around 1.1 million distinct CDR3 sequences, around a third of them singletons. The sequencing input was peripheral blood or thyroid tissue (not recorded which). The receptors stem from an adult man with Graves' hyperthyroidism.

This clonotype was observed once. This chain connects TRBV20-1 to TRBJ1-6; a possible D gene is TRBD1 (6 bases). This CDR3 has 13 amino acids. In germline, CDR1 is DFQATT, CDR2 SNEGSKA (reference sequence). Trimming cost V 4 bases and J 7 bases, with 11 bases left between them. CDR3 amino acids: CSATDRHNSPLHF. The CDR3 DNA reads as TGCAGTGCTACGGACAGACACAATTCACCCCTCCACTTT.

This clonotype was observed many times. J is TRBJ2-7 and V is TRBV5-1, with a tentative D call TRBD1 (6 bases). Germline-derived CDR1 and CDR2 are SGHRS and YFSETQ. The CDR3 sequence is 14 residues long. V was shortened by 4 bases and J by 2 bases, with 13 bases between the two germline ends. The CDR3 is CASSLTGPTYEQYF. The DNA for the CDR3 is TGCGCCAGCAGCCTGACAGGACCCACCTACGAGCAGTACTTC.

This clonotype was detected ten times or more. The chain joins TRBV12-3 or TRBV12-4 to TRBJ2-7; possibly TRBD2 for D (5 bases). CDR3 length: 14 residues. The V end was cut by 6 bases, the J end by 2 bases, with 14 bases between. The chain's CDR3 is CASRALSEAYEQYF. DNA of the CDR3: TGTGCCAGCAGAGCGCTTAGCGAGGCCTACGAGCAGTACTTC.

The genes are TRBV15 and TRBJ2-7; 7 positions agree with TRBD2. The length of the CDR3 is 14 residues. V was pared by 1 base and J by 2 bases, with 2 bases of the junction left unmatched. Germline assignment: CDR1 LNHNV and CDR2 YYDKDF (reference sequence). The chain's CDR3 is CATSRGEGTYEQYF. CDR3 bases: TGTGCCACCAGCAGAGGGGAGGGGACCTACGAGCAGTACTTC.

This clonotype was picked up many times. The chain is built from TRBV19 and TRBJ2-7; D may match TRBD1 or TRBD2 (6 bases each). The germline V and J ends were trimmed by 0 bases and 5 bases, with 14 bases remaining between them. From germline, CDR1 is LNHDA and CDR2 SQIVND (reference sequence). This CDR3 has 15 residues. The CDR3 region is CASSIDPGGVDEQYF. DNA for the CDR3: TGTGCCAGTAGTATAGACCCCGGGGGCGTAGACGAGCAGTACTTC.

This chain links TRBV29-1 with TRBJ2-5; 8 bases are shared with TRBD2. Near its end, the DNA agrees better with TRBJ2-1, so the J call may be wrong. The germline V gene has CDR1 SQVTM and CDR2 ANQGSEA. The CDR3 is made up of 11 amino acids. DNA of the CDR3: TGCAACGCGGGGGGCCGAAATGAGCAGTTCTTC. It yields the protein CNAGGRNEQFF.

This clonotype came up many times. The V call is TRBV7-9, the J call TRBJ2-7; TRBD1 is a possible D gene (6 bases). Trimming pared 7 bases from V and 3 bases from J, leaving 13 bases between. CDR1 SEHNR and CDR2 FQNEAQ come from the germline V gene (reference sequence). The CDR3 sequence is 13 residues long. CDR3 in DNA: TGTGCCAGCACTCGGGACACTAGCTACGAGCAGTACTTC. Translated, it gives CASTRDTSYEQYF.

CDR3 sequence: CASIRGSGAQHF. CDR3 bases: TGTGCCAGCATTCGAGGGTCTGGGGCCCAGCATTTT. V usage is TRBV7-9 and J usage is TRBJ1-5; D is ambiguous. V lost 7 bases and J lost 11, with 15 bases in between. Germline V gene data show CDR1 as SEHNR and CDR2 as FQNEAQ (reference sequence). The CDR3 loop spans 12 amino acids.

This clonotype was observed at least ten times. The V gene is TRBV25-1, the J gene TRBJ1-3, with a tentative D call TRBD1 (5 bases). V lost 6 bases and J lost 6, with 12 bases in between. The CDR3 runs 13 residues. CDR1 is MGHDK and CDR2 is SYGVNS in the germline V gene. CDR3: CASSLGLKNTIYF. In DNA, the CDR3 is TGTGCCAGCAGCCTGGGACTGAAAAACACCATATATTTT.

The chain uses TRBV20-1 and TRBJ2-1, with 7 bases aligning to TRBD1. The CDR3 runs 14 residues. V lost 4 bases, J lost 3 bases, and 6 bases stayed unmatched. The germline V gene encodes CDR1 DFQATT and CDR2 SNEGSKA (reference sequence). The chain's CDR3 is CSATRQGYYNEQFF. Here the CDR3 DNA reads TGCAGTGCTACTAGACAGGGCTACTACAATGAGCAGTTCTTC.

This clonotype was counted a few times. The chain carries TRBV7-9 and TRBJ2-7; D is perhaps TRBD2 (6 bases). The CDR3 loop spans 15 amino acids. Germline CDR1 is SEHNR and CDR2 is FQNEAQ (reference sequence). V lost 0 bases, J lost 6 bases, and 15 bases lay in between. The CDR3 region has the DNA TGTGCCAGCAGCTTAGCTCGCGGGACCCGGGGCGAGCAGTACTTC. Its translation: CASSLARGTRGEQYF. The full variable domain, in which reference TRBV7-9 and TRBJ2-7 provide the parts outside the CDR3, is DTGVSQNPRHKITKRGQNVTFRCDPISEHNRLYWYRQTLGQGPEFLTYFQNEAQLEKSRLLSDRFSAERPKGSFSTLEIQRTEQGDSAMYLCASSLARGTRGEQYFGPGTRLTVT.

The chain recombines TRBV5-1 with TRBJ2-7, with 7 bases lining up with TRBD2. Per germline, CDR1 SGHRS and CDR2 YFSETQ. There are 15 residues in the CDR3. V shed 1 base, J shed 0 bases, and the junction held 4 bases outside the gene matches. DNA of the CDR3: TGCGCCAGCAGCTTGTCAGCGGGGCGCTCCTACGAGCAGTACTTC. It encodes CASSLSAGRSYEQYF.

This chain links TRBV9 with TRBJ1-1; D unclear. Germline V lookup: CDR1 SGDLS, CDR2 YYNGEE. CDR3 length: 15 amino acids. Trimming took off 0 bases at V and 1 base at J, with 10 bases between the two ends. The DNA of the CDR3 is TGTGCCAGCAGCGTAGCTCTTGAGAAGAACACTGAAGCTTTCTTT. Residues: CASSVALEKNTEAFF.